The clone carrying this T cell receptor (beta chain) was counted a few times. This entry belongs to a study of blood T cell repertoires in COVID-19. Study context: Material from acute and convalescent COVID-19 was sourced from the United States, Italy and Spain. In each case, the material was cDNA or gDNA derived from T cells, B-cell-depleted T cells, or PBMCs.

Original analysis: Reference gene primer amplification gave estimated nucleated cell counts. The method was immunoSEQ multiplex PCR; TCRdb's version includes in-frame clones alone and lacks a portion of them. D and trimming come from the DNA, and the V and J calls and clone size come from that table. The sample consists of approximately 82,000 clones, roughly four fifths of them appearing once. Trimming took off 1 base at V and 3 bases at J, with 10 bases between the two ends. CDR1 and CDR2 (germline): SEHNR, FQNEAQ (reference sequence). There are 15 residues in the CDR3. The gene calls are TRBV7-9 and TRBJ1-5; D is possibly TRBD1 (6 bases). The sequence was collected from a man between 45 and 60 years old with active or convalescent COVID-19. The specimen sequenced was peripheral blood. The CDR3 DNA reads TGTGCCAGCAGCTTAGGAGGGGGGGCCAATCAGCCCCAGCATTTT. As protein: CASSLGGGANQPQHF. Variable domain in full (rest from reference TRBV7-9 and TRBJ1-5): DTGVSQNPRHKITKRGQNVTFRCDPISEHNRLYWYRQTLGQGPEFLTYFQNEAQLEKSRLLSDRFSAERPKGSFSTLEIQRTEQGDSAMYLCASSLGGGANQPQHFGDGTRLSIL.